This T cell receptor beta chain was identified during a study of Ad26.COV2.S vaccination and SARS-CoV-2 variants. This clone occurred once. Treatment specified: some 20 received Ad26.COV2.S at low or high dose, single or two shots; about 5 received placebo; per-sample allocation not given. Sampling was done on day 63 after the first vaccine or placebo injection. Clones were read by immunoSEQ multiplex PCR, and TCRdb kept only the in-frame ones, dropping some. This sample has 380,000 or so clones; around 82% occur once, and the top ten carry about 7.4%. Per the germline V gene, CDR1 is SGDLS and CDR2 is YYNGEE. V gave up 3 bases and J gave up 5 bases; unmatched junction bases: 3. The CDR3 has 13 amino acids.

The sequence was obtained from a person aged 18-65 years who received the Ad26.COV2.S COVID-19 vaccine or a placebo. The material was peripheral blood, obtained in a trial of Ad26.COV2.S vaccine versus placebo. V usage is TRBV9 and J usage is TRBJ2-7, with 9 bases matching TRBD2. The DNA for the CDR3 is TGTGCCAGCAGCGGTTTAGCGGGGGACGAGCAGTACTTC. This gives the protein CASSGLAGDEQYF.